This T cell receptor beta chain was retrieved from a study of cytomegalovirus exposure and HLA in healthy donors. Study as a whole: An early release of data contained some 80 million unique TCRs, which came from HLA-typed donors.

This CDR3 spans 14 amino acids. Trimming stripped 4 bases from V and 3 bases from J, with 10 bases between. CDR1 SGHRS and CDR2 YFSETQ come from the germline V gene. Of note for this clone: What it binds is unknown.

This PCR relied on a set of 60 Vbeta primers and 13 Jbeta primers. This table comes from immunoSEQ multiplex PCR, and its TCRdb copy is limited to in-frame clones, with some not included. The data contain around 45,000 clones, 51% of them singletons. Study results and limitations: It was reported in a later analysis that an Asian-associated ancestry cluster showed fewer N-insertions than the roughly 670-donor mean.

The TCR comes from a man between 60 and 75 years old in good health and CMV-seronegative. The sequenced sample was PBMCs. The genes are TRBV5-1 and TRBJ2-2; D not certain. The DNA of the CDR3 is TGCGCCAGCAGCACACAGAGCCACACCGGGGAGCTGTTTTTT. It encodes CASSTQSHTGELFF.